This T cell receptor beta chain was recorded in a study of radiotherapy plus CTLA-4 blockade in lung cancer. Study background: In around 17% of patients, objective responses were seen; 25% to 40% had disease control.

The CDR3 runs 14 residues. V lost 4 bases, J lost 8 bases, and 10 bases stayed unmatched. In germline, CDR1 is SGHNT, CDR2 YYREEE (reference sequence). This table comes from immunoSEQ multiplex PCR, and its TCRdb copy is limited to in-frame clones, with some not included. The sample includes some 110,000 clones, 75% to 80% of them seen just once. Alongside CTLA-4 blockade with ipilimumab, patients with chemo-refractory metastatic non-small-cell lung cancer received focal radiation. The chain has TRBV5-4 and TRBJ1-2, with TRBD1 matching over 8 bases. The source of this sequence is a human donor with non-small cell lung cancer who had a partial response to radiotherapy plus ipilimumab. Material: peripheral blood, obtained from a patient treated with radiotherapy plus ipilimumab. CDR3 protein: CASSIRQGIGGYTF. The CDR3 DNA reads TGTGCCAGCAGCATACGACAGGGGATCGGAGGCTACACCTTC. The whole variable domain, remainder taken from reference TRBV5-4 and TRBJ1-2, is ETGVTQSPTHLIKTRGQQVTLRCSSQSGHNTVSWYQQALGQGPQFIFQYYREEENGRGNFPPRFSGLQFPNYSSELNVNALELDDSALYLCASSIRQGIGGYTFGSGTRLTVV.